The 28 T cell receptor beta chains below were found in one sample sequenced in a study of memory B cells and T cells in multiple sclerosis. CFSE-dim autoproliferating and CFSE-high non-proliferating T cells from unstimulated culture were sequenced separately. Roughly 4.5x10^7 CFSE-labeled PBMCs were cultured less than 8 days unstimulated, then replicate wells were pooled. Their specific antigens are unknown. Sequencing used immunoSEQ multiplex PCR; TCRdb keeps in-frame clones, though not all of them. Among approximately 47,000 clones listed, approximately 80% were seen once. Sequenced: PBMCs from blood kept in culture. These receptors were obtained from a human donor with multiple sclerosis.

The chain joins TRBV5-1 to TRBJ1-1; D is perhaps TRBD1 (5 bases). This CDR3 has 16 residues. V was pared by 2 bases and J by 0 bases, with 14 bases between. Germline CDR1 reads SGHRS; CDR2 reads YFSETQ. The CDR3, as DNA: TGCGCCAGCAGCTTCGTACCAGGGAGTTTGAACACTGAAGCTTTCTTT. Its translation: CASSFVPGSLNTEAFF.

This chain connects TRBV2 to TRBJ2-2, with no clear D. The CDR3 contains 13 residues. V was cut by 1 base and J by 7 bases, with 7 bases left in between. From germline, CDR1 is SNHLY and CDR2 FYNNEI. This chain's CDR3 is CASSEGGYGELFF. DNA for the CDR3: TGTGCCAGCAGTGAAGGGGGTTACGGGGAGCTGTTTTTT.

The chain combines TRBV6-4 with TRBJ2-2; the D gene is possibly TRBD2 (6 bases). V lost 6 bases to trimming and J lost 5 bases, with 16 bases between them. Per the germline V gene, CDR1 is MRHNA and CDR2 is SNTAGT. This CDR3 comprises 15 residues. The CDR3 loop is CASSKQPGGTGELFF. CDR3 nucleotide sequence: TGTGCCAGCAGCAAACAGCCCGGGGGAACCGGGGAGCTGTTTTTT.

V is TRBV9 and J is TRBJ1-3; D gene ambiguous. The CDR3 loop spans 14 amino acids. Trimming took 0 bases from V and 0 from J, leaving 4 bases between them. Germline CDR1 and CDR2: SGDLS and YYNGEE. The CDR3 DNA is TGTGCCAGCAGCGTAGGGAGCTCTGGAAACACCATATATTTT. Translating gives CASSVGSSGNTIYF.

The chain joins TRBV14 to TRBJ2-3; no definite D call. V was clipped by 0 bases and J by 4 bases, with 8 bases between them. Germline CDR1 and CDR2: SGHDN and FVKESK. The CDR3 is 14 amino acids. For the CDR3, the DNA is TGTGCCAGCAGCCAAGACGTCTTGGCAGATACGCAGTATTTT. This codes for CASSQDVLADTQYF.

V is TRBV7-9 and J is TRBJ2-5, with a weak D call TRBD2 (5 bases). Looked up from germline, CDR1 is SEHNR and CDR2 is FQNEAQ (reference sequence). The CDR3 extends over 15 amino acids. V lost 4 bases, J lost 3 bases, and 15 bases lay in between. CDR3 in DNA: TGTGCCAGCAGCTCGAACGGGGTACCAAAAGAGACCCAGTACTTC. This sequence encodes CASSSNGVPKETQYF. The variable domain in full, completed from reference TRBV7-9 and TRBJ2-5, reads DTGVSQNPRHKITKRGQNVTFRCDPISEHNRLYWYRQTLGQGPEFLTYFQNEAQLEKSRLLSDRFSAERPKGSFSTLEIQRTEQGDSAMYLCASSSNGVPKETQYFGPGTRLLVL.

The rearrangement joins TRBV6-5 to TRBJ1-1, with a possible D match to TRBD1 (5 bases). The CDR3 has 13 amino acids. CDR1 is MNHEY, CDR2 SVGAGI, per germline. V lost 2 bases, J lost 9 bases, and 13 bases lay in between. CDR3 nucleotides: TGTGCCAGCAGTTACGGGGCGGACGGGAAAGCTTTCTTT. Encoded protein: CASSYGADGKAFF.

This rearrangement joins TRBV20-1 to TRBJ1-5; a weak D match, TRBD1 (6 bases). Trimming took off 1 base at V and 11 bases at J, with 9 bases between the two ends. Germline CDR1 is DFQATT and CDR2 is SNEGSKA (reference sequence). The CDR3 length is 11 residues. The CDR3, as DNA: TGCAGTGCTAGAGTGGGGGGCGCCCAGCATTTT. It is translated as CSARVGGAQHF.

This clone was picked up one time. This chain links TRBV6-4 with TRBJ1-2; 10 nucleotides align to TRBD1. Per germline, CDR1 MRHNA and CDR2 SNTAGT. The CDR3 covers 15 residues. The trim removed 5 bases at V and 3 bases at J, leaving 6 bases unmatched. CDR3 amino acids: CASSPGQGIYYGYTF. CDR3 DNA sequence: TGTGCCAGCAGTCCGGGACAGGGGATTTACTATGGCTACACCTTC.

The gene calls are TRBV6-6 and TRBJ1-3; 7 bases are a match to TRBD1. The CDR3 loop spans 15 amino acids. V lost 5 bases and J lost 0; bases outside the gene matches: 4. Germline V CDR1 and CDR2: MNHNY, SVGAGI (reference sequence). The chain's CDR3 is CASSQGQPSGNTIYF. The CDR3 DNA follows: TGTGCCAGCAGTCAGGGACAGCCCTCTGGAAACACCATATATTTT.

J is TRBJ1-3 and V is TRBV27, with D uncertain. The ends were cut back, 5 bases at V and 5 bases at J, with 10 bases in the middle. The CDR3 has 13 amino acids. Germline CDR1 and CDR2: MNHEY and SMNVEV (reference sequence). CDR3 sequence: CASSPIGRNTIYF. The DNA for the CDR3 is TGTGCCAGCAGTCCTATCGGACGAAACACCATATATTTT.

The genes are TRBV7-9 and TRBJ1-5; 10 bases line up with TRBD1. Germline CDR1 SEHNR, CDR2 FQNEAQ (reference sequence). V was clipped by 5 bases and J by 5 bases; unmatched bases: 12. CDR3 length: 17 amino acids. CDR3 in DNA: TGTGCCAGCAGCCCGATGGCCCCGGGACAGGGGTATCAGCCCCAGCATTTT. This gives the protein CASSPMAPGQGYQPQHF.

This chain joins TRBV11-1 and TRBJ2-5, with 7 bases aligning to TRBD2. The junction had 9 bases not matched to a gene; V was cut back by 5 bases and J by 6 bases. The V gene's germline CDR1 is SGHAT and CDR2 FQDESV (reference sequence). The CDR3 totals 14 residues. The CDR3 region is CASSLSAGVKTQYF. CDR3 bases: TGTGCCAGCAGCCTCTCGGCGGGGGTAAAGACCCAGTACTTC.

The chain is built from TRBV19 and TRBJ2-3; 8 bases are shared with TRBD1. The CDR3 is 15 residues long. Trimming removed 1 base from V and 9 bases from J; junction bases left unmatched: 9. Looked up from germline, CDR1 is LNHDA and CDR2 is SQIVND (reference sequence). CDR3 loop: CASSIGTGTSGTQYF. The CDR3 coding sequence is TGTGCCAGTAGTATAGGGACAGGGACCTCAGGGACGCAGTATTTT.

The chain employs TRBV6-1 and TRBJ2-7; maybe TRBD2 (7 bases). Deletions cut 5 bases from V and 5 bases from J, with 16 bases between. The germline V gene has CDR1 MNHNS and CDR2 SASEGT. The CDR3 covers 14 residues. The CDR3 DNA reads as TGTGCCAGCAGTTGGAATGGGGGGGCCGACGAGCAGTACTTC. Its protein is CASSWNGGADEQYF.

The genes are TRBV19 and TRBJ2-5; TRBD2 matches 14 bases. CDR1 and CDR2 from the germline V gene are LNHDA and SQIVND (reference sequence). The CDR3 sequence is 18 residues long. V shed 3 bases, J shed 5 bases, and the junction held 11 bases outside the gene matches. CDR3 DNA sequence: TGTGCCAGTAGTATTTCCGGGACTAGCGGGGGACTCCGGGAGACCCAGTACTTC. It translates to CASSISGTSGGLRETQYF. Filled out from reference TRBV19 and TRBJ2-5, the complete variable domain reads DGGITQSPKYLFRKEGQNVTLSCEQNLNHDAMYWYRQDPGQGLRLIYYSQIVNDFQKGDIAEGYSVSREKKESFPLTVTSAQKNPTAFYLCASSISGTSGGLRETQYFGPGTRLLVL.

This chain connects TRBV27 to TRBJ2-1, with 11 bases fitting TRBD1. Germline lookup yields CDR1 MNHEY and CDR2 SMNVEV (reference sequence). The CDR3 covers 15 residues. The V and J ends lost 3 bases and 7 bases, in that order; junction bases with no gene match: 5. The CDR3 region is CASSFRDRGGNEQFF. CDR3 in DNA: TGTGCCAGCAGTTTCCGGGACAGGGGGGGTAATGAGCAGTTCTTC.

The chain is built from TRBV6-5 and TRBJ1-1, with TRBD1 as a possible D gene (6 bases). Between the trimmed V and J ends, which lost 5 bases and 5 bases, there was a span of 15 bases. The CDR3 sequence is 14 residues long. Germline CDR1 MNHEY, CDR2 SVGAGI. The CDR3: CASSSPSGETEAFF. The CDR3 region has the DNA TGTGCCAGCAGTAGCCCATCAGGGGAGACTGAAGCTTTCTTT.

This clone was found a few times. This chain uses TRBV14 with TRBJ2-5; possibly TRBD1 for D (6 bases). The CDR3 has 16 amino acids. V shed 4 bases and J shed 0 bases, with 15 bases lying between them. The germline V gene encodes CDR1 SGHDN and CDR2 FVKESK. DNA of the CDR3: TGTGCCAGCAGCCCACCGGGACAATCGTACCAAGAGACCCAGTACTTC. Its translation: CASSPPGQSYQETQYF.

This clone appeared a few times. The V gene is TRBV4-3, the J gene TRBJ1-5; no firm D call. Germline CDR1 is LGHNA and CDR2 is YSLEER. V dropped 2 bases and J dropped 3 bases, with 8 bases sitting between them. The CDR3 length is 14 residues. CDR3 region: CASSQRLSNQPQHF. The CDR3 DNA sequence: TGCGCCAGCAGCCAACGGTTATCCAATCAGCCCCAGCATTTT.

V and J are TRBV4-2 and TRBJ2-3; weak D call: TRBD2 (5 bases). The V gene lost 1 base and the J gene lost 0 bases, with 11 bases spanning the gap. CDR1 is LGHNA and CDR2 is YNFKEQ in the germline V gene. The CDR3 has 16 amino acids. DNA of the CDR3: TGTGCCAGCAGCCAAGCACCGGGATTTAGCACAGATACGCAGTATTTT. Its translation is CASSQAPGFSTDTQYF.

This chain uses TRBV19 with TRBJ1-5; D perhaps matches TRBD1 (5 bases). The CDR3 runs 13 residues. Germline CDR1 is LNHDA and CDR2 is SQIVND (reference sequence). V shed 3 bases and J shed 6 bases, with 9 bases lying between them. CDR3 DNA: TGTGCCAGTAGTATCCAGGGTGGTCAGCCCCAGCATTTT. Translation gives CASSIQGGQPQHF.

The chain is built from TRBV6-5 and TRBJ1-1, with D uncertain. The CDR3 runs to 13 residues. CDR1 is MNHEY and CDR2 is SVGAGI in the germline V gene. The V gene lost 2 bases and the J gene lost 6 bases, with 10 bases spanning the gap. The CDR3 DNA sequence: TGTGCCAGCAGTTACGTCGGGGTCTCTGAAGCTTTCTTT. This translates into CASSYVGVSEAFF.

The gene calls are TRBV7-2 and TRBJ1-3, with D unclear. The CDR3 sequence is 17 residues long. V was cut by 0 bases and J by 0 bases, with 12 bases left in between. Germline CDR1 reads SGHTA; CDR2 reads FQGNSA. CDR3 in amino acids: CASSLAGNPRSGNTIYF. In DNA form, the CDR3 reads TGTGCCAGCAGCTTAGCGGGTAACCCCCGCTCTGGAAACACCATATATTTT.

There are a few counts of this clone. V usage is TRBV4-3 and J usage is TRBJ1-6, with D unclear. CDR3 length equals 13 residues. The germline V and J ends were trimmed by 1 base and 6 bases, with 4 bases remaining between them. In germline, CDR1 is LGHNA, CDR2 YSLEER. The CDR3 DNA reads TGCGCCAGCAGCCAAGTCACTAATTCACCCCTCCACTTT. Translated: CASSQVTNSPLHF.

Concerning this clone: The same CDR3 is also encoded by other DNA sequences in this sample. This sequence joins TRBV6-6 and TRBJ1-6; D is uncertain. The CDR3 totals 13 residues. Per germline, CDR1 MNHNY and CDR2 SVGAGI (reference sequence). Trimming removed 0 bases from V and 6 bases from J, with 3 bases in between. CDR3 loop: CASSYSGNSPLHF. CDR3 coding DNA: TGTGCCAGCAGTTACTCGGGTAATTCACCCCTCCACTTT.

The chain recombines TRBV19 with TRBJ1-5; unclear D gene. Trimming removed 3 bases at V and 6 bases at J, with 12 bases between. Per germline, CDR1 LNHDA and CDR2 SQIVND (reference sequence). This CDR3 spans 14 amino acids. CDR3 DNA: TGTGCCAGTAGTATCACAGCGGGGAGTCAGCCCCAGCATTTT. Translation: CASSITAGSQPQHF.

This rearrangement joins TRBV10-2 to TRBJ1-4; D is undetermined. V shed 8 bases and J shed 5 bases, with 9 bases lying between them. There are 12 residues in the CDR3. CDR1 and CDR2 from the germline V gene are WSHSY and SAAADI. CDR3 in DNA: TGCGCCAGCTCGGGCCCGAATGAAAAACTGTTTTTT. Its protein product is CASSGPNEKLFF.